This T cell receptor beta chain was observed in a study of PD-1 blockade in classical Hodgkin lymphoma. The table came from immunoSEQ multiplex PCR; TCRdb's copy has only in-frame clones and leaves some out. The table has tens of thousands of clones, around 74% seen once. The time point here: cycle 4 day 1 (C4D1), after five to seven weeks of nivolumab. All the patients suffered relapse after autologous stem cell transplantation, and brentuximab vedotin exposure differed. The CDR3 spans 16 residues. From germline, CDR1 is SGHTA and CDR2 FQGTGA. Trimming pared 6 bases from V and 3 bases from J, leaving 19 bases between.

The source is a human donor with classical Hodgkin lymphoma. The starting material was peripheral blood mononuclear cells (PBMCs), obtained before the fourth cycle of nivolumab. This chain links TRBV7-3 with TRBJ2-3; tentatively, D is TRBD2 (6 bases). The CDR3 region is CASSSRGGGVTDTQYF. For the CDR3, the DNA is TGTGCCAGCAGTTCCCGGGGTGGCGGGGTTACAGATACGCAGTATTTT.